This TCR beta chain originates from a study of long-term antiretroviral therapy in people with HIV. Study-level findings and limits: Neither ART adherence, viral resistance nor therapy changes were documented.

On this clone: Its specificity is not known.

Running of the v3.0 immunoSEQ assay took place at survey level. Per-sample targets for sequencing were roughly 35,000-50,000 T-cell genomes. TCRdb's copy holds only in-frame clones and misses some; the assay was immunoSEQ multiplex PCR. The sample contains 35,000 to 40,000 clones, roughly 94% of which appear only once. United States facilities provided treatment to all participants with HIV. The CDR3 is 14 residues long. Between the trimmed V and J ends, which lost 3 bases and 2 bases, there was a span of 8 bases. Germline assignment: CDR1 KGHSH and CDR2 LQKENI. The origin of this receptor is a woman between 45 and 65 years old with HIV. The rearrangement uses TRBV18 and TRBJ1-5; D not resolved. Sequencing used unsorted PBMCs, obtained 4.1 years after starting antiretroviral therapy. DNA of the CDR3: TGTGCCAGCTCACCGCAACTGGGCAATCAGCCCCAGCATTTT. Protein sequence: CASSPQLGNQPQHF. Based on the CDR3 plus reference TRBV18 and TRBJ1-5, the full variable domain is NAGVMQNPRHLVRRRGQEARLRCSPMKGHSHVYWYRQLPEEGLKFMVYLQKENIIDESGMPKERFSAEFPKEGPSILRIQQVVRGDSAAYFCASSPQLGNQPQHFGDGTRLSIL.